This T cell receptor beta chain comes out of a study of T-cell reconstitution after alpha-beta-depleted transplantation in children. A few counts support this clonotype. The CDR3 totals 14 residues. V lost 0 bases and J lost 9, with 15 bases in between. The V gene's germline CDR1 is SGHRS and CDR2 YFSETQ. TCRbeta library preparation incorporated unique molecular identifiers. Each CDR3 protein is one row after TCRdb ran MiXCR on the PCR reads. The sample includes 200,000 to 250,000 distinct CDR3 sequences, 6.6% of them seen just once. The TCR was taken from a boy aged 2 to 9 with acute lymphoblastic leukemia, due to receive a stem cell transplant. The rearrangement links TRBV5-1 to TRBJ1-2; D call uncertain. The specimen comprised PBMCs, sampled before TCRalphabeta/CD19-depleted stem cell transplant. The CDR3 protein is CASSLDAGIRSYTF. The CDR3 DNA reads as TGCGCCAGCAGCTTGGATGCGGGAATCAGAAGCTACACCTTC.